The 32 T cell receptor beta chains given below trace back to one sample, sequenced in a study of blood T cells in healthy people across ages (dated by TCRdb to 2013 to 2016). The library was produced with 5' RACE. Sequencing was performed on an Illumina HiSeq 2500. A second roughly 6 to 12 cycle PCR used a sample-barcoded 5' primer and a J-beta primer mix. The raw public data were reprocessed by TCRdb itself: fastp quality trimming at Q25, MiXCR clonotype calling, in-frame beta chains only. Each record represents a unique CDR3 protein, reported with the most common genes and DNA among its rows. The table for this sample lists around 800,000 distinct CDR3 sequences; 53% of them were counted only once. Approximately 40% of the sample belongs to the ten largest clones. Sequencing was carried out using blood. These TCRs come from a man aged 80 or over in good health.

The rearrangement links TRBV12-3 or TRBV12-4 to TRBJ2-7, with D possibly TRBD1 on 5 matching bases. CDR3 length equals 14 residues. Trimming removed 8 bases from V and 1 base from J, with 15 bases in between. The CDR3: CASGPRTSSYEQYF. The CDR3 region has the DNA TGTGCCAGCGGACCTCGGACATCTTCCTACGAGCAGTACTTC.

This chain joins TRBV12-5 and TRBJ1-2, with a tentative D call TRBD1 (5 bases). The CDR3 consists of 15 residues. Trimming left V 7 bases short and J 4 bases short, with 19 bases between. Germline V gene sequence: CDR1 LGHNT, CDR2 FRNRAP. The CDR3 coding sequence is TGTGCTAGTGTGGGACTACAGCCCCCCGGCTATGGCTACACCTTC. Its translation is CASVGLQPPGYGYTF.

This clonotype has only one observation. V and J are TRBV10-3 and TRBJ1-3; D is possibly TRBD1 (6 bases). The CDR3 extends over 16 amino acids. CDR1 is ENHRY and CDR2 is SYGVKD in the germline V gene. The ends were cut back, 0 bases at V and 8 bases at J, with 17 bases in the middle. CDR3 in DNA: TGTGCCATCAGTGAGTCGGTGACAGGAGTCCGACACACCATATATTTT. This codes for CAISESVTGVRHTIYF.

V is TRBV9 and J is TRBJ2-3; TRBD2 is a possible D gene (5 bases). The CDR3 extends over 15 amino acids. V shed 0 bases and J shed 6 bases, with 14 bases lying between them. Germline V gene lookup returns CDR1 SGDLS and CDR2 YYNGEE. As DNA, the CDR3 is TGTGCCAGCAGCGTAGCCGGAGGCGGCGGGGATACGCAGTATTTT. The encoded protein is CASSVAGGGGDTQYF.

The chain carries TRBV2 and TRBJ2-7; D may correspond to TRBD1 or TRBD2 (5 bases each). V lost 8 bases to trimming and J lost 7 bases, with 18 bases between them. Germline CDR1 is SNHLY and CDR2 is FYNNEI. The CDR3 is made up of 13 amino acids. CDR3 residues: CASVGAPYNEQYF. The DNA of the CDR3 is TGTGCCAGCGTCGGGGCCCCCTACAATGAGCAGTACTTC. The entire variable domain, with the rest obtained from reference TRBV2 and TRBJ2-7, is as follows: EPEVTQTPSHQVTQMGQEVILRCVPISNHLYFYWYRQILGQKVEFLVSFYNNEISEKSEIFDDQFSVERPDGSNFTLKIRSTKLEDSAMYFCASVGAPYNEQYFGPGTRLTVT.

On this clonotype: One end of the junction varies from germline; a read error may be responsible. The rearrangement uses TRBV4-1 and TRBJ2-5, with 14 bases aligning to TRBD2. CDR1 is MGHRA and CDR2 is YSYEKL in the germline V gene. The CDR3 loop spans 18 amino acids. CDR3 residues: CASSQDPAGTSGREAQYF. The CDR3 DNA follows: TGTGCCAGCAGCCAAGATCCGGCAGGGACTAGCGGGAGAGAGGCCCAGTACTTC.

The chain uses TRBV6-5 and TRBJ2-7, with TRBD1 matching over 7 bases. Germline V gives CDR1 MNHEY, CDR2 SVGAGI. The CDR3 is 15 amino acids. Trimming removed 8 bases from V and 9 bases from J; junction bases left unmatched: 19. The CDR3 DNA reads TGTGCCAGCGCATTATCTTTCAGGGGGAAGAGCGTGCAGTACTTC. Residues: CASALSFRGKSVQYF.

The V gene is TRBV12-3 or TRBV12-4, the J gene TRBJ1-1; TRBD1 is a possible D gene (6 bases). The CDR3 has 20 residues. With 6 bases removed from V and 3 bases from J, the gap between germline ends came to 32 bases. As DNA, the CDR3 is TGTGCCAGCAGGACAACTTTCGGCTCGACCCGGGACACCAGGGACACTGAAGCTTTCTTT. It specifies CASRTTFGSTRDTRDTEAFF.

This chain connects TRBV2 to TRBJ2-5; 8 nucleotides align to TRBD1. Germline lookup yields CDR1 SNHLY and CDR2 FYNNEI. V was clipped by 7 bases and J by 13 bases; unmatched bases: 8. The CDR3 sequence is 11 residues long. The CDR3 DNA follows: TGTGCCAGCACGAAAGGACAGGGAGGGTACTTC. Translating gives CASTKGQGGYF.

This clonotype has a handful of counts. V is TRBV5-5 and J is TRBJ2-5; D is uncertain. V lost 4 bases, J lost 11 bases, and 18 bases lay in between. Germline V CDR1 and CDR2: SGHKS, YYEKEE (reference sequence). The CDR3 totals 13 residues. The CDR3 spells CASSVDVDNEQYF. The CDR3 nucleotides are TGTGCCAGCAGCGTAGATGTCGACAATGAGCAGTACTTC. The entire variable domain, with the rest obtained from reference TRBV5-5 and TRBJ2-5, is as follows: DAGVTQSPTHLIKTRGQQVTLRCSPISGHKSVSWYQQVLGQGPQFIFQYYEKEERGRGNFPDRFSARQFPNYSSELNVNALLLGDSALYLCASSVDVDNEQYFGPGTRLLVL.

V usage is TRBV5-8 and J usage is TRBJ1-1; D is unclear. The CDR3 is made up of 12 amino acids. V was cut by 7 bases and J by 0 bases, with 7 bases left in between. Germline assignment: CDR1 SGHTS and CDR2 YDEGEE. CDR3 in amino acids: CASGYMNTEAFF. The CDR3 DNA reads TGTGCCAGCGGATACATGAACACTGAAGCTTTCTTT.

This clonotype was counted a few times. V and J are TRBV20-1 and TRBJ2-7; tentative D call: TRBD2 (6 bases). The germline CDR1 and CDR2 sequences are DFQATT and SNEGSKA (reference sequence). V gave up 3 bases and J gave up 4 bases, with 19 bases separating them. This CDR3 is 15 amino acids long. In DNA, the CDR3 is TGCAGTGCTAGTTCACCGGGACTTAGCCGGTACGAGCAGTACTTC. Translation: CSASSPGLSRYEQYF.

This clonotype was counted only a few times. The rearrangement links TRBV12-3 or TRBV12-4 to TRBJ1-2, with 7 bases aligning to TRBD1. The CDR3 consists of 15 residues. V dropped 4 bases and J dropped 4; count of bases not matched to a gene: 9. CDR3 DNA sequence: TGTGCCAGCAGTTCAGGGGACAGTTGGGGCTATGGCTACACCTTC. Its protein product is CASSSGDSWGYGYTF.

The chain is built from TRBV3-1 and TRBJ1-6, with D hard to call. Trimming left V 4 bases short and J 7 bases short, with 14 bases between. The germline gives CDR1 LGHDT, CDR2 YNNKEL (reference sequence). This CDR3 region has 15 residues. The CDR3 region is CASSRKAALNSPLHF. In nucleotides, the CDR3 is TGTGCCAGCAGCCGAAAGGCGGCCCTAAATTCACCCCTCCACTTT.

The rearrangement uses TRBV9 and TRBJ1-5; D is perhaps TRBD1 (6 bases). Per germline, CDR1 SGDLS and CDR2 YYNGEE. The CDR3 runs to 15 residues. V lost 0 bases, J lost 7 bases, and 14 bases lay in between. The chain's CDR3 is CASSVEDGGHQPQHF. The CDR3 coding sequence is TGTGCCAGCAGCGTAGAGGATGGGGGGCACCAGCCCCAGCATTTT.

This clonotype was observed a few times. The chain links TRBV29-1 to TRBJ1-2; the D gene is possibly TRBD1 (6 bases). The V gene's germline CDR1 is SQVTM and CDR2 ANQGSEA. The V end was cut by 5 bases, the J end by 6 bases, with 10 bases between. This CDR3 has 11 amino acids. In DNA, the CDR3 is TGCAGCGTTACGACAGGCCATGGCTACACCTTC. Its protein product is CSVTTGHGYTF.

As to this clonotype: Its ends do not fully match the called genes, so a read error is possible. The V and J genes are TRBV9 and TRBJ2-1, with D possibly matching TRBD1 (5 bases). The CDR3 extends over 15 amino acids. CDR1 SGDLS and CDR2 YYNGEE come from the germline V gene. In nucleotides, the CDR3 is TGTACCAGCAGCAACCAGGGAAGCTCCTACAATGAGCAGTTCTTC. Protein product: CTSSNQGSSYNEQFF.

This clonotype showed up just a few times. The genes are TRBV29-1 and TRBJ2-7, with 7 nucleotides matching TRBD2. The V and J ends lost 4 bases and 3 bases, in that order; junction bases with no gene match: 3. Germline loops: CDR1 SQVTM, CDR2 ANQGSEA. There are 12 residues in the CDR3. CDR3 protein: CSVASGFYEQYF. In nucleotides, the CDR3 is TGCAGCGTTGCTAGCGGATTCTACGAGCAGTACTTC.

The table lists this clonotype with a few counts. This chain uses TRBV20-1 with TRBJ2-7, with 7 positions matching TRBD2. The CDR3 is 14 residues long. The ends lost 2 bases at V and 0 bases at J; junction bases unmatched: 4. Germline CDR1 and CDR2: DFQATT and SNEGSKA (reference sequence). The CDR3 loop reads CSARSGMSSYEQYF. CDR3 DNA: TGCAGTGCTAGAAGCGGGATGAGCTCCTACGAGCAGTACTTC.

The sample holds a few counts of this clonotype. The rearrangement links TRBV7-3 to TRBJ2-6; D gene ambiguous. The V gene's germline CDR1 is SGHTA and CDR2 FQGTGA. The CDR3 is 14 residues long. The V gene lost 5 bases and the J gene lost 3 bases, with 8 bases spanning the gap. The CDR3 loop is CASSPPGGANVLTF. CDR3 coding DNA: TGTGCCAGCAGCCCCCCGGGTGGGGCCAACGTCCTGACTTTC.

The chain carries TRBV2 and TRBJ2-3, with TRBD2 matching over 12 bases. Germline V gives CDR1 SNHLY, CDR2 FYNNEI. CDR3 length: 18 residues. J gave up 2 bases and V 3 bases, and 9 bases lay outside the gene matches. The DNA of the CDR3 is TGTGCCAGCAGTGACATACTCCTAGCGGGAGGGCCCACAGATACGCAGTATTTT. Amino acid sequence: CASSDILLAGGPTDTQYF.

The V call is TRBV20-1, the J call TRBJ2-1; 7 bases match TRBD2. The DNA end favors TRBJ2-7, so the J call may be wrong. The V gene's germline CDR1 is DFQATT and CDR2 SNEGSKA (reference sequence). CDR3 size: 13 residues. The CDR3 loop reads CSARLAVYNEQYF. CDR3 in DNA: TGCAGTGCTAGACTAGCGGTATACAATGAGCAGTACTTC.

This clonotype was seen a single time. V and J are TRBV29-1 and TRBJ2-5; TRBD2 matches at 10 bases. This CDR3 spans 16 amino acids. The V and J ends lost 7 bases and 11 bases, in that order; junction bases with no gene match: 22. Looked up from germline, CDR1 is SQVTM and CDR2 is ANQGSEA. The CDR3 is CSARGLAGEPYNEQYF. CDR3 in DNA: TGCAGCGCCCGTGGGCTAGCGGGAGAGCCCTACAATGAGCAGTACTTC.

The sample holds a few counts of this clonotype. The rearrangement uses TRBV7-8 and TRBJ1-1, with a tentative D call TRBD1 (6 bases). V gave up 4 bases and J gave up 4 bases, with 10 bases separating them. The CDR3 extends over 13 amino acids. Looked up from germline, CDR1 is SGHVS and CDR2 is FQNEAQ. CDR3 sequence: CASSWSGVTEAFF. In DNA, the CDR3 is TGTGCCAGCAGCTGGTCAGGGGTCACTGAAGCTTTCTTT.

V is TRBV27 and J is TRBJ2-1, with D tentatively TRBD1 (5 bases). This CDR3 is 15 amino acids long. V shed 5 bases and J shed 5 bases, with 16 bases lying between them. CDR1 and CDR2 from the germline V gene are MNHEY and SMNVEV (reference sequence). The CDR3 bases are TGTGCCAGCAGTCCTACAGGTACCCCTAACAATGAGCAGTTCTTC. This encodes CASSPTGTPNNEQFF.

In regard to this clonotype: An end of the junction does not agree with germline; a read error may underlie this. V is TRBV15 and J is TRBJ2-1; D may be TRBD2 (5 bases). CDR1 and CDR2 (germline): LNHNV, YYDKDF (reference sequence). The CDR3 extends over 16 amino acids. CDR3 coding DNA: TGTGCCACCCGCAGAGATAGCGCCCTTTCCTACAATGAGCAGTTCTTC. The encoded protein is CATRRDSALSYNEQFF.

The gene calls are TRBV9 and TRBJ2-1, with a tentative D call TRBD2 (7 bases). The CDR3 sequence is 18 residues long. CDR1 is SGDLS and CDR2 is YYNGEE in the germline V gene. With 2 bases removed from V and 7 bases from J, the gap between germline ends came to 25 bases. CDR3 loop: CASSVAGDTFLNYNEQFF. In nucleotides, the CDR3 is TGTGCCAGCAGCGTGGCGGGGGACACCTTTTTAAATTATAATGAGCAGTTCTTC.

The table lists this clonotype with a count of one. The rearrangement joins TRBV7-9 to TRBJ2-7, with a possible D match to TRBD1 (5 bases). With 7 bases removed from V and 2 bases from J, the gap between germline ends came to 12 bases. The CDR3 consists of 13 residues. CDR1 and CDR2 from the germline V gene are SEHNR and FQNEAQ (reference sequence). The chain's CDR3 is CASTNGRAYEQYF. CDR3 nucleotide sequence: TGTGCCAGCACAAATGGCAGGGCCTACGAGCAGTACTTC.

V gene TRBV12-5 combines with J gene TRBJ1-1; TRBD1 might be the D (5 bases). The V and J ends lost 3 bases and 4 bases respectively, with 9 bases between them. The CDR3 sequence is 13 residues long. The germline V gene encodes CDR1 LGHNT and CDR2 FRNRAP. As DNA, the CDR3 is TGTGCTAGTGGTTTTCAGGGTTTCACTGAAGCTTTCTTT. Its translation is CASGFQGFTEAFF.

The chain couples TRBV28 to TRBJ2-7; 7 nucleotides align to TRBD1. The V and J ends lost 4 bases and 0 bases, in that order; junction bases with no gene match: 15. The CDR3 covers 18 residues. Per the germline V gene, CDR1 is MDHEN and CDR2 is SYDVKM. The CDR3: CASSSPPLKDRFSYEQYF. CDR3 DNA: TGTGCCAGCAGTTCGCCGCCCCTTAAGGACAGGTTCTCCTACGAGCAGTACTTC.

The chain employs TRBV20-1 and TRBJ2-7, with 8 bases that match TRBD1. The V gene end was trimmed by 5 bases and the J gene end by 4 bases; junction bases not matched to a gene: 10. This CDR3 comprises 14 residues. The germline V gene has CDR1 DFQATT and CDR2 SNEGSKA (reference sequence). Here the CDR3 DNA reads TGCAGTGCTGCTCCCGGACAGGGCGGGTACGAGCAGTACTTC. Its translation is CSAAPGQGGYEQYF.

The rearrangement links TRBV3-1 to TRBJ2-7; either TRBD1 or TRBD2 may supply D (5 bases each). The length of the CDR3 is 15 residues. Germline V gives CDR1 LGHDT, CDR2 YNNKEL (reference sequence). Trimming removed 4 bases at V and 4 bases at J, with 17 bases between. The CDR3 loop reads CASSPSGTRSYEQYF. The CDR3 nucleotides read TGTGCCAGCAGCCCCTCCGGGACCCGGTCTTACGAGCAGTACTTC.